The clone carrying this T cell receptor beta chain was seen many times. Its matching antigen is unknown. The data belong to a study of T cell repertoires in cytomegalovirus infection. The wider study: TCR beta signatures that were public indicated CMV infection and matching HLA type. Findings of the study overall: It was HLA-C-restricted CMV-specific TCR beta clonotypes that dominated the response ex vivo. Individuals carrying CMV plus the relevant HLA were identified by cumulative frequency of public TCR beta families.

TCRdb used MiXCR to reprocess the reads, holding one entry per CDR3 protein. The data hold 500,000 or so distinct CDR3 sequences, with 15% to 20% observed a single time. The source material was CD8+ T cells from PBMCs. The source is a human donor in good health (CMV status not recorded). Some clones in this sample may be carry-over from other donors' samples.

CDR3 region: CASSFPPGTGRMTEAFF. The CDR3 region has the DNA TGTGCCAGCAGTTTCCCTCCCGGGACAGGGAGGATGACTGAAGCTTTCTTT. The rearrangement joins TRBV12-3 or TRBV12-4 to TRBJ1-1; 9 bases map to TRBD1. The CDR3 has 17 amino acids. The J segment lost 5 bases and the V segment lost 3 bases, leaving 13 bases of the junction unmatched.